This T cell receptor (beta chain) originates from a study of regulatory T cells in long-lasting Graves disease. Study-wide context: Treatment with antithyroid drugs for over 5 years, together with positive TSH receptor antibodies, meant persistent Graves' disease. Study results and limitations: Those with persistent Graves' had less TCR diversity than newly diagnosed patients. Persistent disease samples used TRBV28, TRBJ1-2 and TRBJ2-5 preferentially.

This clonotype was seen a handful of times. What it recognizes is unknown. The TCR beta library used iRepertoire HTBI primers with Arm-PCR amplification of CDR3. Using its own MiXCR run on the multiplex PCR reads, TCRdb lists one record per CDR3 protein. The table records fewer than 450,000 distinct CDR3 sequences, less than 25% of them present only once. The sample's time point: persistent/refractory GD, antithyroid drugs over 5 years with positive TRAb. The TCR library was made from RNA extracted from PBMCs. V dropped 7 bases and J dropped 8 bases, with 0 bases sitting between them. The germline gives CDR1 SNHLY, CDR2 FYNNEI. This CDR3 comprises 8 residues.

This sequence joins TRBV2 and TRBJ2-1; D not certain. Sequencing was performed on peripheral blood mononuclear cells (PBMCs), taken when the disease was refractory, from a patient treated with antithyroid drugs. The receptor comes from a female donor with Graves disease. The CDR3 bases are TGTGCCAGCAATGAGCAGTTCTTC. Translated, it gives CASNEQFF. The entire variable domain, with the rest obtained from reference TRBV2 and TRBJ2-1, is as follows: EPEVTQTPSHQVTQMGQEVILRCVPISNHLYFYWYRQILGQKVEFLVSFYNNEISEKSEIFDDQFSVERPDGSNFTLKIRSTKLEDSAMYFCASNEQFFGPGTRLTVL.